This passage covers 15 T cell receptor beta chains from one sample sequenced in a study of cytotoxic CD8 clonotypes in ibrutinib-treated CLL. Clones were read by immunoSEQ multiplex PCR, and TCRdb kept only the in-frame ones, dropping some. The sample lists fewer than 400,000 clones, roughly 70% occurring once. The sequencing here drew on PBMCs, taken after 36 months of ibrutinib treatment. These receptors originate from a human donor with chronic lymphocytic leukemia.

The rearrangement joins TRBV7-2 to TRBJ2-3; a possible D gene is TRBD2 (6 bases). CDR3 length: 12 amino acids. Germline V gene data show CDR1 as SGHTA and CDR2 as FQGNSA. V was cut by 3 bases and J by 5 bases, with 6 bases left in between. The CDR3 loop is CASSFGGDTQYF. CDR3 DNA sequence: TGTGCCAGCAGCTTCGGGGGAGATACGCAGTATTTT.

This clone was seen just once. The rearrangement links TRBV9 to TRBJ2-2; TRBD1 aligns across 9 bases. The length of the CDR3 is 17 residues. Unmatched junction bases numbered 12, after V lost 6 bases and J lost 3 bases. Germline CDR1 is SGDLS and CDR2 is YYNGEE. The CDR3 coding sequence is TGTGCCAGCACCTCTCCAGGGACAGGGTTTCACACCGGGGAGCTGTTTTTT. Translated, it gives CASTSPGTGFHTGELFF.

There are a few counts of this clone. The chain joins TRBV5-1 to TRBJ2-5, with TRBD2 matching 9 bases. Germline assignment: CDR1 SGHRS and CDR2 YFSETQ. The CDR3 sequence is 15 residues long. The V and J ends lost 2 bases and 5 bases, in that order; junction bases with no gene match: 7. The CDR3 DNA follows: TGCGCCAGCAGCTTCCGACCTAGCGGGGCCGAGACCCAGTACTTC. Protein sequence: CASSFRPSGAETQYF.

The chain combines TRBV18 with TRBJ2-2; D is unresolved. V was pared by 0 bases and J by 1 base, with 12 bases between. The CDR3 has 17 amino acids. Germline CDR1 and CDR2: KGHSH and LQKENI. The CDR3 is CASSPPWAVKNTGELFF. CDR3 in DNA: TGTGCCAGCTCACCACCTTGGGCCGTTAAGAACACCGGGGAGCTGTTTTTT.

This sequence joins TRBV18 and TRBJ1-2; D may be TRBD1 (6 bases). With 3 bases removed from V and 8 bases from J, the gap between germline ends came to 19 bases. The CDR3 spans 15 residues. The germline gives CDR1 KGHSH, CDR2 LQKENI. The DNA of the CDR3 is TGTGCCAGCTCACCGAGCCACAGAGGGGACATCGGCTACACCTTC. It specifies CASSPSHRGDIGYTF.

This clone was recorded a few times. The chain couples TRBV2 to TRBJ2-1, with TRBD2 as a possible D gene (6 bases). Germline loops: CDR1 SNHLY, CDR2 FYNNEI. Trimming removed 7 bases at V and 9 bases at J, with 13 bases between. The CDR3 runs to 12 residues. This CDR3 reads CASITSWGEQFF. As DNA, the CDR3 is TGTGCCAGCATTACTAGCTGGGGTGAGCAGTTCTTC. The full variable domain, rest sourced from reference TRBV2 and TRBJ2-1, is EPEVTQTPSHQVTQMGQEVILRCVPISNHLYFYWYRQILGQKVEFLVSFYNNEISEKSEIFDDQFSVERPDGSNFTLKIRSTKLEDSAMYFCASITSWGEQFFGPGTRLTVL.

This chain connects TRBV7-9 to TRBJ2-5; perhaps TRBD1 as D (5 bases). Per the germline V gene, CDR1 is SEHNR and CDR2 is FQNEAQ (reference sequence). CDR3 size: 15 residues. V lost 4 bases and J 0 bases, leaving 12 bases between the germline ends. In DNA form, the CDR3 reads TGTGCCAGCAGCTCAGGTCTAGGGGACCAAGAGACCCAGTACTTC. It encodes CASSSGLGDQETQYF.

The CDR3 DNA is TGCGCCAGCAGTCATTATCCCCCGGCAGCCACCTACGAGCAGTACTTC. It encodes CASSHYPPAATYEQYF. The chain joins TRBV23-1 to TRBJ2-7, with D hard to call. TRBV23-1 is treated as an ORF (open reading frame) with a function not yet certain. The CDR3 is 16 residues long. Trimming left V 3 bases short and J 2 bases short, with 17 bases between.

The chain combines TRBV5-1 with TRBJ2-1; 14 bases are a match to TRBD2. The CDR3 contains 15 residues. Trimming took 3 bases from V and 7 from J; bases not matched to a gene: 3. Germline V lookup: CDR1 SGHRS, CDR2 YFSETQ. CDR3 nucleotides: TGCGCCAGCAGCTATGGACTAGCGGGGGGAAATGAGCAGTTCTTC. It specifies CASSYGLAGGNEQFF.

This clone was seen many times. V is TRBV7-9 and J is TRBJ1-3, with 7 nucleotides matching TRBD1. The CDR3 sequence is 14 residues long. With V trimmed by 3 bases and J by 4 bases, 3 bases remained unmatched. In germline, CDR1 is SEHNR, CDR2 FQNEAQ (reference sequence). In DNA form, the CDR3 reads TGTGCCAGCAGCTTCGGACAGGCGGGAAACACCATATATTTT. This gives the protein CASSFGQAGNTIYF.

The chain carries TRBV12-5 and TRBJ1-5; the D is unclear. The V end was cut by 3 bases, the J end by 1 base, with 7 bases between. The CDR3 runs 14 residues. The germline gives CDR1 LGHNT, CDR2 FRNRAP. The DNA for the CDR3 is TGTGCTAGTGGTTTTGGGAAAAGCAATCAGCCCCAGCATTTT. Translated, it gives CASGFGKSNQPQHF.

V and J are TRBV5-1 and TRBJ1-1; unclear D gene. CDR3 length: 13 residues. The germline V and J ends were trimmed by 4 bases and 4 bases, with 11 bases remaining between them. CDR1 and CDR2 from the germline V gene are SGHRS and YFSETQ. The CDR3 DNA reads TGCGCCAGCAGCAGGGTGTCTGGCACTGAAGCTTTCTTT. As protein: CASSRVSGTEAFF.

This rearrangement joins TRBV28 to TRBJ1-1, with D hard to call. The V and J ends lost 1 base and 1 base respectively, with 7 bases between them. Germline V gene sequence: CDR1 MDHEN, CDR2 SYDVKM. The CDR3 extends over 14 amino acids. The chain's CDR3 is CASSLFAANTEAFF. The CDR3 coding sequence is TGTGCCAGCAGTTTATTTGCAGCGAACACTGAAGCTTTCTTT. The full variable domain, its missing parts supplied by reference TRBV28 and TRBJ1-1, is DVKVTQSSRYLVKRTGEKVFLECVQDMDHENMFWYRQDPGLGLRLIYFSYDVKMKEKGDIPEGYSVSREKKERFSLILESASTNQTSMYLCASSLFAANTEAFFGQGTRLTVV.

The chain recombines TRBV7-2 with TRBJ1-2, with D hard to call. The germline V gene encodes CDR1 SGHTA and CDR2 FQGNSA. There are 14 residues in the CDR3. V lost 2 bases and J 5 bases, leaving 12 bases between the germline ends. In DNA form, the CDR3 reads TGTGCCAGCAGCTTAAGTCGTGGCAGTTATGGCTACACCTTC. Encoded protein: CASSLSRGSYGYTF.

J is TRBJ2-1 and V is TRBV7-2; D is ambiguous. CDR1 and CDR2 from the germline V gene are SGHTA and FQGNSA. The CDR3 has 17 amino acids. The V gene lost 3 bases and the J gene lost 2 bases, with 17 bases spanning the gap. The CDR3, as DNA: TGTGCCAGCAGCTTCAGAAAGTTGGTGGGAACCTACAATGAGCAGTTCTTC. This codes for CASSFRKLVGTYNEQFF. Variable domain in full (rest from reference TRBV7-2 and TRBJ2-1): GAGVSQSPSNKVTEKGKDVELRCDPISGHTALYWYRQSLGQGLEFLIYFQGNSAPDKSGLPSDRFSAERTGGSVSTLTIQRTQQEDSAVYLCASSFRKLVGTYNEQFFGPGTRLTVL.